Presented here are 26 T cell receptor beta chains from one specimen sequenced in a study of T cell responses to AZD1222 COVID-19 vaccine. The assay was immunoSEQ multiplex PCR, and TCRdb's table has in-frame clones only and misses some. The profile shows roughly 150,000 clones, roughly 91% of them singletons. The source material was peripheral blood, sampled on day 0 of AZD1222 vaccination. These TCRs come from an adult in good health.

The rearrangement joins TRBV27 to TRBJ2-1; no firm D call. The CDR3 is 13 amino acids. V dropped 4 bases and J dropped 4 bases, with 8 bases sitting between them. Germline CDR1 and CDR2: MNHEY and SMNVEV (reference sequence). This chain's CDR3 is CASSSPPYNEQFF. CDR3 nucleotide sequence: TGTGCCAGCAGTTCCCCGCCTTACAATGAGCAGTTCTTC.

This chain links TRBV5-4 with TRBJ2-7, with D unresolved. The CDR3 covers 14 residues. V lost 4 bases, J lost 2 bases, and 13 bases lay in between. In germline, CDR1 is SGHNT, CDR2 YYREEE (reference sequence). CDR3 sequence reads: CASSPGGYTYEQYF. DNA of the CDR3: TGTGCCAGCAGCCCGGGTGGTTACACCTACGAGCAGTACTTC.

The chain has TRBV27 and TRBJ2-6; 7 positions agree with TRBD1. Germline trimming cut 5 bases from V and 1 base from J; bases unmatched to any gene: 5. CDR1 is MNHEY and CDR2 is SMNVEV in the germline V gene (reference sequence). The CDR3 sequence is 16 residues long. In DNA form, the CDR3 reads TGTGCCAGCAGTACCTCACAGGGGTCTGGGGCCAACGTCCTGACTTTC. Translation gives CASSTSQGSGANVLTF.

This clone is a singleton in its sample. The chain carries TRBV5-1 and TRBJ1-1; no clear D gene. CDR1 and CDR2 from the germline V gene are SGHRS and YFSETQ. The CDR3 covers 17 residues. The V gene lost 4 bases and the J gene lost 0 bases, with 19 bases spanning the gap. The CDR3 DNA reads TGCGCCAGCAGCGTCGCCCGGGAGAGCCTCATGAACACTGAAGCTTTCTTT. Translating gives CASSVARESLMNTEAFF.

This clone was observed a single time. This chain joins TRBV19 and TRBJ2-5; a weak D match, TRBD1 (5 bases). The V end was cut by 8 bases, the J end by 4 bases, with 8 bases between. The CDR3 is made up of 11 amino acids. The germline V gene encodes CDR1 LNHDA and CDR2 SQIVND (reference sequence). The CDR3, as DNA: TGTGCCAGTTCAAGGGGAGAGACCCAGTACTTC. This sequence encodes CASSRGETQYF.

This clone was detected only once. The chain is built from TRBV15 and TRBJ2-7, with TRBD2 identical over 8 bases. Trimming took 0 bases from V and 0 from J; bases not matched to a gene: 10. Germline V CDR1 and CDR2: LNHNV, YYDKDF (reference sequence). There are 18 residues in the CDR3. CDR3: CATSRDLTDSGTSYEQYF. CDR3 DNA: TGTGCCACCAGCAGAGATCTTACTGATAGCGGGACCTCCTACGAGCAGTACTTC. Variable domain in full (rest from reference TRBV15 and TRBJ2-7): DAMVIQNPRYQVTQFGKPVTLSCSQTLNHNVMYWYQQKSSQAPKLLFHYYDKDFNNEADTPDNFQSRRPNTSFCFLDIRSPGLGDTAMYLCATSRDLTDSGTSYEQYFGPGTRLTVT.

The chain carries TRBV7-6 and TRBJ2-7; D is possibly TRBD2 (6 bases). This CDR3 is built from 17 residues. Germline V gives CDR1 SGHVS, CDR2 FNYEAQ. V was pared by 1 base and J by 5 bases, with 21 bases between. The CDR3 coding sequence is TGTGCCAGCAGCTTAGTTAATTTGGCGGGGAGGAGGGACGAGCAGTACTTC. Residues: CASSLVNLAGRRDEQYF.

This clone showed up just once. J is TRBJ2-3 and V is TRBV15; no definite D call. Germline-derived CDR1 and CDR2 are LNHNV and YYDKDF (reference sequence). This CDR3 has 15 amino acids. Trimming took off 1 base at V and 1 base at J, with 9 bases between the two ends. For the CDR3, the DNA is TGTGCCACCAGCAGAGGAGGACCCCGCACAGATACGCAGTATTTT. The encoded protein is CATSRGGPRTDTQYF.

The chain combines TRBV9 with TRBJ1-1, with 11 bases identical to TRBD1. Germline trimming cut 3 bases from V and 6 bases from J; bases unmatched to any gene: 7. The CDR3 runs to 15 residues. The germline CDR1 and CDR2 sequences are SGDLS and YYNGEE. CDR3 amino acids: CASSAGTGGSAEAFF. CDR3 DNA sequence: TGTGCCAGCAGCGCCGGGACAGGGGGAAGCGCTGAAGCTTTCTTT.

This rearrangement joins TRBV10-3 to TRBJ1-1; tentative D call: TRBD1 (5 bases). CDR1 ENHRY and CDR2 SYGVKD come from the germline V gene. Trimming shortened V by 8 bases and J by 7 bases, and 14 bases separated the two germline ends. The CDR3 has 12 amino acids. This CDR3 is CAIQGESREAFF. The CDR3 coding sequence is TGTGCCATCCAGGGAGAGTCTCGTGAAGCTTTCTTT.

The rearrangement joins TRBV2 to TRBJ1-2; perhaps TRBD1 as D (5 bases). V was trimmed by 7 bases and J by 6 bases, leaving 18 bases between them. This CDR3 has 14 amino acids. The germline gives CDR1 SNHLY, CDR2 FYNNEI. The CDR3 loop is CASNLLGQRHGYTF. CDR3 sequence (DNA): TGTGCCAGCAATTTATTGGGGCAGAGGCATGGCTACACCTTC.

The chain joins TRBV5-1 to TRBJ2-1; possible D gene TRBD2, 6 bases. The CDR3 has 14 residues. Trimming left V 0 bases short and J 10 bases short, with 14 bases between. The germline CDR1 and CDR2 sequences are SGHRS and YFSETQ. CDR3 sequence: CASSLGGLAWEQFF. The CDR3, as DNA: TGCGCCAGCAGCTTGGGGGGCCTAGCGTGGGAGCAGTTCTTC.

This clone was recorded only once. In DNA, the CDR3 is TGTGCCATCAGTGAGTCGGGGAAAGAAAAACTGTTTTTT. Amino acids: CAISESGKEKLFF. V and J are TRBV10-3 and TRBJ1-4; D is ambiguous. The V gene's germline CDR1 is ENHRY and CDR2 SYGVKD. With 0 bases removed from V and 8 bases from J, the gap between germline ends came to 7 bases. This CDR3 region has 13 residues.

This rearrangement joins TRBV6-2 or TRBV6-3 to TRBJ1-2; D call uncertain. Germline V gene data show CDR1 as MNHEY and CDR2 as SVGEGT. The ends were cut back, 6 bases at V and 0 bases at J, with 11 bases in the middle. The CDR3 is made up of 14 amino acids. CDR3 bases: TGTGCCAGCAGCCAGCCCTCGGCTAACTATGGCTACACCTTC. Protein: CASSQPSANYGYTF.

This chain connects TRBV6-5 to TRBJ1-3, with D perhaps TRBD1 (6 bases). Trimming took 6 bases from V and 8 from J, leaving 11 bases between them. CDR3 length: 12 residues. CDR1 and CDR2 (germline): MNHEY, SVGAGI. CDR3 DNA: TGTGCCAGCAGCCACCCAGGGGACACCATATATTTT. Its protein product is CASSHPGDTIYF.

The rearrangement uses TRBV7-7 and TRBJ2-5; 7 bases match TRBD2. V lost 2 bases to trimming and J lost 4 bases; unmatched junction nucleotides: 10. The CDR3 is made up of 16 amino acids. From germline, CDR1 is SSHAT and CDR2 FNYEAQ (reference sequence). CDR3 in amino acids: CASSLSARREVETQYF. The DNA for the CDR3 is TGTGCCAGCAGCTTAAGTGCCAGACGGGAGGTAGAGACCCAGTACTTC.

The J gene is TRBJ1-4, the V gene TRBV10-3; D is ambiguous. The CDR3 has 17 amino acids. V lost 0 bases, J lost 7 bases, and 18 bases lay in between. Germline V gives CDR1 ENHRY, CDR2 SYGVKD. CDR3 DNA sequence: TGTGCCATCAGTGAGTCGAAGGTAAAGGCCGGAGGTGAAAAACTGTTTTTT. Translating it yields CAISESKVKAGGEKLFF.

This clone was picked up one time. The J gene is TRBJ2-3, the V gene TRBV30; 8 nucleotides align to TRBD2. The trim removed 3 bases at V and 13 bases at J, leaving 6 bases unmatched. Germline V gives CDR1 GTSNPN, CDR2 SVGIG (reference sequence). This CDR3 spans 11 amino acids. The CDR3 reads CAWRGLGIEYF. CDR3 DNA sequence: TGTGCCTGGAGGGGACTAGGGATCGAGTATTTT. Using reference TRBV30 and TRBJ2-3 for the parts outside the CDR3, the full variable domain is SQTIHQWPATLVQPVGSPLSLECTVEGTSNPNLYWYRQAAGRGLQLLFYSVGIGQISSEVPQNLSASRPQDRQFILSSKKLLLSDSGFYLCAWRGLGIEYFGPGTRLTVL.

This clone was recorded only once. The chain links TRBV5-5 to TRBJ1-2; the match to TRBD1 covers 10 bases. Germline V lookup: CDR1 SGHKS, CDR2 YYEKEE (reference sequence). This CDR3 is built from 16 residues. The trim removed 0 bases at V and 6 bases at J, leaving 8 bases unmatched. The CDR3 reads CASSLVDRGYFDGYTF. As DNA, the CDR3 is TGTGCCAGCAGCTTGGTGGACAGGGGGTATTTTGATGGCTACACCTTC.

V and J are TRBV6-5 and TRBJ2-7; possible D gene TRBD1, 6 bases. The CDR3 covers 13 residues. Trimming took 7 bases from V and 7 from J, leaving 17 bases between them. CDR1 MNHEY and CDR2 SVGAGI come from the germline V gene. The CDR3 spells CASTHWGRREQYF. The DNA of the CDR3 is TGTGCCAGCACCCATTGGGGGCGACGGGAGCAGTACTTC.

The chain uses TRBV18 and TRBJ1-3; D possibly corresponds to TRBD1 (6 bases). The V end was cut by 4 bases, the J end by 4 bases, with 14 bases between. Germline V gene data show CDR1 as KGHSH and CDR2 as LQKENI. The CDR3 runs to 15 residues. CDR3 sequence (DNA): TGTGCCAGCTCACTGCTTACAGGGACAGGAAACACCATATATTTT. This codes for CASSLLTGTGNTIYF.

CDR3 region: CATSRGYGYEQYF. The CDR3 DNA follows: TGTGCCACCAGCAGAGGTTACGGATACGAGCAGTACTTC. The V call is TRBV15, the J call TRBJ2-7; D remains ambiguous. The CDR3 spans 13 residues. CDR1 is LNHNV, CDR2 YYDKDF, per germline (reference sequence). The germline V and J ends were trimmed by 1 base and 4 bases, with 8 bases remaining between them.

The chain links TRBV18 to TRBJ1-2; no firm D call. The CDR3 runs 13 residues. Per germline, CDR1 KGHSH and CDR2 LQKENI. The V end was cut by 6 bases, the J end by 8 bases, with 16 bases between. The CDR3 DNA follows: TGTGCCAGCTCCCCCCGGGCATTGGAGGGCTACACCTTC. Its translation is CASSPRALEGYTF.

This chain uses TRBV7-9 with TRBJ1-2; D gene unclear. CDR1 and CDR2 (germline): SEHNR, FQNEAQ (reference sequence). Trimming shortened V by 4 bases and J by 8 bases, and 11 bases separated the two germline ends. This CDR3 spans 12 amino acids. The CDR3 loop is CASSSQSSGYTF. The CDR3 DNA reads TGTGCCAGCAGCTCCCAGTCGTCAGGCTACACCTTC.

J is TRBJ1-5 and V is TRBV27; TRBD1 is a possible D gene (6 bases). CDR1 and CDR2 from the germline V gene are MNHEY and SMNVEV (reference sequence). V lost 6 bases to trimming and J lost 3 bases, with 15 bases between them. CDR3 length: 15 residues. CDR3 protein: CASSAEGTPNQPQHF. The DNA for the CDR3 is TGTGCCAGCAGCGCAGAGGGGACACCCAATCAGCCCCAGCATTTT.

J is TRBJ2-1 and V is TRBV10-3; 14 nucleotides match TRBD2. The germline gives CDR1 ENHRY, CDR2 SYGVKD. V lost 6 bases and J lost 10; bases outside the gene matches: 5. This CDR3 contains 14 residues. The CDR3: CAISPGTSGREQFF. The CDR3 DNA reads TGTGCCATCAGCCCCGGGACTAGCGGGAGAGAGCAGTTCTTC.